This is a list of T cell receptor beta chains from one sample in a study of T cell responses to AZD1222 COVID-19 vaccine. Repertoires were generated with immunoSEQ multiplex PCR, while TCRdb's copy carries only in-frame clones and drops some. The data contain 90,000 to 120,000 clones, more than 75% of them singletons. The sequencing here drew on peripheral blood, taken on day 0 of AZD1222 vaccination. The source is an adult in good health. CDR3s include the opening cysteine and the closing phenylalanine or tryptophan. D genes are given only for firm matches.

j_gene | d_gene | v_gene | CDR3aa | CDR3nt
TRBJ2-2 | NA | TRBV7-2 | CASSLYDTGELFF | TGTGCCAGCAGCTTATATGACACCGGGGAGCTGTTTTTT
TRBJ1-3 | NA | TRBV6-2/TRBV6-3 | CASSPNGNTIYF | TGTGCCAGCAGCCCCAATGGAAACACCATATATTTT
TRBJ2-7 | NA | TRBV21-1 | CASTNPGVPYEQYF | TGTGCCAGCACCAACCCTGGAGTACCCTACGAGCAGTACTTC
TRBJ1-1 | NA | TRBV19 | CASGRNTEAFF | TGTGCCAGTGGGCGGAACACTGAAGCTTTCTTT
TRBJ1-5 | TRBD1 | TRBV18 | CASSQGGTGWHF | TGTGCCAGCTCTCAGGGCGGGACAGGGTGGCATTTT
TRBJ2-1 | NA | TRBV20-1 | CSASEDNGGRIYNEQFF | TGCAGTGCTAGTGAGGACAACGGGGGCCGAATTTACAATGAGCAGTTCTTC
TRBJ2-3 | TRBD2 | TRBV6-5 | CASSYETSGATDTQYF | TGTGCCAGCAGTTACGAAACTAGCGGGGCCACAGATACGCAGTATTTT
TRBJ2-1 | TRBD1 | TRBV20-1 | CSASGEDRAYNEQFF | TGCAGTGCTAGTGGTGAGGACAGGGCTTACAATGAGCAGTTCTTC
TRBJ2-5 | NA | TRBV7-2 | CASSQRGGTQETQYF | TGTGCCAGCAGCCAGAGGGGGGGTACCCAAGAGACCCAGTACTTC
TRBJ1-5 | NA | TRBV9 | CASSGNSNQPQHF | TGTGCCAGCAGCGGGAATAGCAATCAGCCCCAGCATTTT
TRBJ1-1 | TRBD1 | TRBV3-1/TRBV3-2 | CASSRDGTGGEAFF | TGTGCCAGCAGCCGAGACGGGACAGGGGGAGAAGCTTTCTTT
TRBJ1-2 | NA | TRBV5-6 | CASSWGRNAVYGYTF | TGTGCCAGCAGCTGGGGGAGGAATGCAGTATATGGCTACACCTTC
TRBJ1-3 | TRBD1 | TRBV7-8 | CASSLQGAIAGNTIYF | TGTGCCAGCAGCCTACAGGGGGCTATCGCGGGAAACACCATATATTTT
TRBJ1-1 | TRBD1 | TRBV7-9 | CASSKAGTGGEAFF | TGTGCCAGCAGCAAAGCCGGGACAGGGGGGGAAGCTTTCTTT
TRBJ1-2 | TRBD1 | TRBV4-1 | CASSQVAKGGQADGYTF | TGCGCCAGCAGCCAAGTGGCCAAGGGCGGACAGGCGGATGGCTACACCTTC
TRBJ1-4 | NA | TRBV7-9 | CASSLVTGRGEKLFF | TGTGCCAGCAGCTTAGTTACGGGAAGAGGGGAAAAACTGTTTTTT
TRBJ1-1 | NA | TRBV9 | CASSVRRNTEAFF | TGTGCCAGCAGCGTTCGGAGGAACACTGAAGCTTTCTTT
TRBJ2-6 | NA | TRBV7-2 | CASSSFPPGSGANVLTF | TGTGCCAGCAGCTCCTTTCCACCGGGGTCTGGGGCCAACGTCCTGACTTTC
TRBJ1-5 | NA | TRBV2 | CASSELTPWGRHSNQPQHF | TGTGCCAGCAGTGAACTTACCCCGTGGGGTCGACATAGCAATCAGCCCCAGCATTTT
TRBJ1-1 | NA | TRBV19 | CASSMGSDYTEAFF | TGTGCCAGTAGTATGGGGTCCGACTACACTGAAGCTTTCTTT
TRBJ1-5 | NA | TRBV6-2/TRBV6-3 | CASSSGQPQHF | TGTGCCAGCAGTTCAGGCCAGCCCCAGCATTTT
TRBJ1-1 | TRBD1 | TRBV5-1 | CASSVGHRGMDTEAFF | TGCGCCAGCAGCGTAGGACACAGGGGAATGGACACTGAAGCTTTCTTT
TRBJ1-1 | NA | TRBV7-9 | CASSLGAGQAFF | TGTGCCAGCAGCTTGGGGGCAGGTCAAGCTTTCTTT
TRBJ1-1 | TRBD1 | TRBV15 | CATSSPDRDTEAFF | TGTGCCACCAGCAGCCCGGACAGGGACACTGAAGCTTTCTTT